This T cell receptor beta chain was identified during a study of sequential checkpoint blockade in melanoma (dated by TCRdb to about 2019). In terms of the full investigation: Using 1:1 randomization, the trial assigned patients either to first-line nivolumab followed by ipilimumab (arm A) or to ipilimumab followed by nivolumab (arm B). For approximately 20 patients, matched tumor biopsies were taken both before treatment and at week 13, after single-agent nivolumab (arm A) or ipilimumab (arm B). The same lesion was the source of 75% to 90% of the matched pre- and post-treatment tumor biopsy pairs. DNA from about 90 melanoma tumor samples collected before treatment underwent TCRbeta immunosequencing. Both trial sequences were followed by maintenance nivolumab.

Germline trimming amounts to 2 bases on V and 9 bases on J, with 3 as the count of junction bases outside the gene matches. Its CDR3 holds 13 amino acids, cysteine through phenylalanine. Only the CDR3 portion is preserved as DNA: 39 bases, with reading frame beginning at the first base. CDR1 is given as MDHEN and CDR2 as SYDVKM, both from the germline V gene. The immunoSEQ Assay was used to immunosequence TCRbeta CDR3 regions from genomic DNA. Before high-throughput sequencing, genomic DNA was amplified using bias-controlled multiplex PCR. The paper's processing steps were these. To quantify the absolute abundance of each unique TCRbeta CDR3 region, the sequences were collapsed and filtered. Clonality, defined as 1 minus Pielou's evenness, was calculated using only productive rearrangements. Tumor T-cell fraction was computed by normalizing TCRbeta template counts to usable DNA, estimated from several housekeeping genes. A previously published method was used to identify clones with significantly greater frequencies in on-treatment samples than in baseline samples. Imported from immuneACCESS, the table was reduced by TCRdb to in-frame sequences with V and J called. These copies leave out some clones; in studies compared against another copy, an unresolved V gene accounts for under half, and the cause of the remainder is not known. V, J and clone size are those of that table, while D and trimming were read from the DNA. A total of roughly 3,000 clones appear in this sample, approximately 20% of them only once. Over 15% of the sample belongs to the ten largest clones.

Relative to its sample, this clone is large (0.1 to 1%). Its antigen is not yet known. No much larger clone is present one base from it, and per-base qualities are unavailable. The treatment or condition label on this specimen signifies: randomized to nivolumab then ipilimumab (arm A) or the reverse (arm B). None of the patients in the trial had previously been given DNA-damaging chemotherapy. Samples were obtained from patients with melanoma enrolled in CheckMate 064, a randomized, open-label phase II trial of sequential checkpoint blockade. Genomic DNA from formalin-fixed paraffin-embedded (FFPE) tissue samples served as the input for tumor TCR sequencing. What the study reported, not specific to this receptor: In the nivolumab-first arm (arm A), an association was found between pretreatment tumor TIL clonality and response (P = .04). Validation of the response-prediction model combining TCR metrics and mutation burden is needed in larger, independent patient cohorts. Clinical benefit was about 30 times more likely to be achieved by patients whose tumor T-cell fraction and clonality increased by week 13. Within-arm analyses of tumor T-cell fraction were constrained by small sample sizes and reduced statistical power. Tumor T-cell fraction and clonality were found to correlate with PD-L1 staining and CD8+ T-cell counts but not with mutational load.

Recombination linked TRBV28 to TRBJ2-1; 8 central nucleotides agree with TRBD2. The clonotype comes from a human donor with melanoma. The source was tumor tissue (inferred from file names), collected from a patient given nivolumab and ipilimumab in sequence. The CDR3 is CASSLGTSGEQFF. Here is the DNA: TGTGCCAGCAGTTTAGGGACTAGTGGTGAGCAGTTCTTC.